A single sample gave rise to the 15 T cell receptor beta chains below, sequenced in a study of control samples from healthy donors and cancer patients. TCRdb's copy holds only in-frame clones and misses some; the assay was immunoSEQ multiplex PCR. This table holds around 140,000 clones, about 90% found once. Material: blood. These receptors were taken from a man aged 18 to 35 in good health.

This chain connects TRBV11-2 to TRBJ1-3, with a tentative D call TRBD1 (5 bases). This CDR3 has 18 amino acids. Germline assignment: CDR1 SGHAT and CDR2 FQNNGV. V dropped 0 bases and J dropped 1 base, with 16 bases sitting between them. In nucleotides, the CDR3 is TGTGCCAGCAGCTTAGACCCCGGGAGGGGAATATCTGGAAACACCATATATTTT. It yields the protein CASSLDPGRGISGNTIYF. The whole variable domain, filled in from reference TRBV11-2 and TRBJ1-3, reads EAGVAQSPRYKIIEKRQSVAFWCNPISGHATLYWYQQILGQGPKLLIQFQNNGVVDDSQLPKDRFSAERLKGVDSTLKIQPAKLEDSAVYLCASSLDPGRGISGNTIYFGEGSWLTVV.

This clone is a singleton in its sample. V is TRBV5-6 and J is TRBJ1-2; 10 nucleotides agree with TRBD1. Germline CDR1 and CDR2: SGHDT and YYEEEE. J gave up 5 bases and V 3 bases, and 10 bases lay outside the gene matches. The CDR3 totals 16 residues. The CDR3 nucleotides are TGTGCCAGCAGCTCGACGACCGGGACAGGGGCTTATGGCTACACCTTC. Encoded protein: CASSSTTGTGAYGYTF.

The DNA for the CDR3 is TGTGCCAGCAGTTCTGGGGCCCGGTCTTCGGCGGGCACTGAAGCTTTCTTT. Its translation is CASSSGARSSAGTEAFF. The rearrangement uses TRBV28 and TRBJ1-1, with a possible D match to TRBD1 (5 bases). Deletions cut 4 bases from V and 4 bases from J, with 22 bases between. CDR1 is MDHEN and CDR2 is SYDVKM in the germline V gene. The CDR3 spans 17 residues. Full variable domain (rest looked up from reference TRBV28 and TRBJ1-1): DVKVTQSSRYLVKRTGEKVFLECVQDMDHENMFWYRQDPGLGLRLIYFSYDVKMKEKGDIPEGYSVSREKKERFSLILESASTNQTSMYLCASSSGARSSAGTEAFFGQGTRLTVV.

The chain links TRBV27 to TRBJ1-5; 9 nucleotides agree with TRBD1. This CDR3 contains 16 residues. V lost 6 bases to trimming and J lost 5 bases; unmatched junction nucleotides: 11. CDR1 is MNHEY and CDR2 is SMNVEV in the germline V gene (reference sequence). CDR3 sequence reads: CASSLNRGRLDQPQHF. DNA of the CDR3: TGTGCCAGCAGCCTCAACAGGGGGCGGTTGGATCAGCCCCAGCATTTT.

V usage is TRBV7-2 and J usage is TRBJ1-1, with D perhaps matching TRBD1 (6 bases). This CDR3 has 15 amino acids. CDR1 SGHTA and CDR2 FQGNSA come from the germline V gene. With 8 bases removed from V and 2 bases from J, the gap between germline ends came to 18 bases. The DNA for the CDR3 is TGTGCCAGCCAGCCGAGGGGGGGGGCAAACACTGAAGCTTTCTTT. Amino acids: CASQPRGGANTEAFF. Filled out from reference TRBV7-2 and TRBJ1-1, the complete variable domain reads GAGVSQSPSNKVTEKGKDVELRCDPISGHTALYWYRQSLGQGLEFLIYFQGNSAPDKSGLPSDRFSAERTGGSVSTLTIQRTQQEDSAVYLCASQPRGGANTEAFFGQGTRLTVV.

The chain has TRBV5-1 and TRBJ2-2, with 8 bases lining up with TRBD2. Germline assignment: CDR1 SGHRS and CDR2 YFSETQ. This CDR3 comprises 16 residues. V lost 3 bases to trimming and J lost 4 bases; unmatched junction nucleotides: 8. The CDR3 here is CASSSNPGGPTGELFF. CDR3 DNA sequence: TGCGCCAGCAGCTCCAACCCGGGAGGGCCCACCGGGGAGCTGTTTTTT.

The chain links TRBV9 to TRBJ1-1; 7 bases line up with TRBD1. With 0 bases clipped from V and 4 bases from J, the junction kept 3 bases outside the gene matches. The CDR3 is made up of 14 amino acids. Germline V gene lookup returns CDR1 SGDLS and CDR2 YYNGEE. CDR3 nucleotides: TGTGCCAGCAGCGTAGACCCAGGGGGCACTGAAGCTTTCTTT. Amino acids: CASSVDPGGTEAFF.

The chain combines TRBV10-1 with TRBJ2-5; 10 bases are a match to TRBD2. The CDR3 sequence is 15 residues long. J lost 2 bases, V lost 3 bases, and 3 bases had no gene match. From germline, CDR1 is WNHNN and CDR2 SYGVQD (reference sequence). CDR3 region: CASSDQRGGQETQYF. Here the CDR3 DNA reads TGCGCCAGCAGTGACCAGCGGGGGGGACAAGAGACCCAGTACTTC.

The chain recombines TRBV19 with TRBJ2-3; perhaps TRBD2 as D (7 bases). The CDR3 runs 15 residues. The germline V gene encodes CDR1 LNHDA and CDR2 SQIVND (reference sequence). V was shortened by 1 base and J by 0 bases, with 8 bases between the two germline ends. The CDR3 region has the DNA TGTGCCAGTAGTATAGGCGGGGGCAGCACAGATACGCAGTATTTT. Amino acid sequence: CASSIGGGSTDTQYF.

CDR3 coding DNA: TGTGCCAGCAGCCCGGGGACTAGCGGGGGGCCGGACACAGATACGCAGTATTTT. It translates to CASSPGTSGGPDTDTQYF. The chain carries TRBV2 and TRBJ2-3; 15 bases match TRBD2. The length of the CDR3 is 18 residues. The V segment lost 6 bases and the J segment 2 bases; nucleotides outside the gene matches: 9. Germline V gives CDR1 SNHLY, CDR2 FYNNEI. Looking up the rest from reference TRBV2 and TRBJ2-3 gives the full variable domain: EPEVTQTPSHQVTQMGQEVILRCVPISNHLYFYWYRQILGQKVEFLVSFYNNEISEKSEIFDDQFSVERPDGSNFTLKIRSTKLEDSAMYFCASSPGTSGGPDTDTQYFGPGTRLTVL.

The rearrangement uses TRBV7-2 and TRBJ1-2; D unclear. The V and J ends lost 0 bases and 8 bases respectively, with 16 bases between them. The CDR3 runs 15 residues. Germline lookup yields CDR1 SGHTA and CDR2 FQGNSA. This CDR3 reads CASSLAYPPQDGYTF. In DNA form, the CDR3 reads TGTGCCAGCAGCTTAGCGTATCCCCCGCAGGACGGCTACACCTTC.

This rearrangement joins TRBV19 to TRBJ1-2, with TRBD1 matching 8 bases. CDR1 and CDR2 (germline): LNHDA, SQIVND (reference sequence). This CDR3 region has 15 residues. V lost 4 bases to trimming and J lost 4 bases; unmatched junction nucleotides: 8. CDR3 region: CASSTQQGVGYGYTF. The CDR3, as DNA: TGTGCCAGTAGTACCCAACAGGGGGTGGGCTATGGCTACACCTTC.

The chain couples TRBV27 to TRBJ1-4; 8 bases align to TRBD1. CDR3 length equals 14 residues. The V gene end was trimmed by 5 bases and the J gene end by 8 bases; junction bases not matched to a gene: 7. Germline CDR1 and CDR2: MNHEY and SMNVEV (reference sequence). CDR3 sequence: CASSRTGIREKLFF. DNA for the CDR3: TGTGCCAGCAGTAGGACAGGGATTCGCGAAAAACTGTTTTTT.

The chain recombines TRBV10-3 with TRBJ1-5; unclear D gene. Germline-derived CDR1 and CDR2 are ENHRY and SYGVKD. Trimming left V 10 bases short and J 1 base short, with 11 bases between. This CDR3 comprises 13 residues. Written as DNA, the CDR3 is TGTGCCACGCAAAGGGAAAGCAATCAGCCCCAGCATTTT. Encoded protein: CATQRESNQPQHF.

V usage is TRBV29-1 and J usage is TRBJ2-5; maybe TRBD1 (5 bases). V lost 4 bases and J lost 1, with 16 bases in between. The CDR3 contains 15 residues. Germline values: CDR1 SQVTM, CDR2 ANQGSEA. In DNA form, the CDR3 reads TGCAGCGTTGTATGGCAGGGTGTCTTCCAAGAGACCCAGTACTTC. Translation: CSVVWQGVFQETQYF. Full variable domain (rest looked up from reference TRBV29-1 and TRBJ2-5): SAVISQKPSRDICQRGTSLTIQCQVDSQVTMMFWYRQQPGQSLTLIATANQGSEATYESGFVIDKFPISRPNLTFSTLTVSNMSPEDSSIYLCSVVWQGVFQETQYFGPGTRLLVL.